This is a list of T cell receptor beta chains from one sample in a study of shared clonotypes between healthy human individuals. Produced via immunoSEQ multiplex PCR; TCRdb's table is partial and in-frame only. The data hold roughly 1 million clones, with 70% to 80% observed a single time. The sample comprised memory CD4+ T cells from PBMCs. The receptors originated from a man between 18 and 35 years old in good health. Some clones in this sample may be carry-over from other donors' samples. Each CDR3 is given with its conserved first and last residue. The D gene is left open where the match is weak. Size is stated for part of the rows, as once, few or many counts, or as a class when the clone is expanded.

CASSFAGVSSSYNEQFF,TGTGCCAGCAGTTTTGCGGGAGTTAGTAGCTCCTACAATGAGCAGTTCTTC,TRBD2,TRBV28,.,TRBJ2-1
CASSSGTYYNEQFF,TGCGCCAGCAGCTCCGGGACATACTACAATGAGCAGTTCTTC,.,TRBV5-1,.,TRBJ2-1
CSVELQGGSNQPQHF,TGCAGCGTTGAACTACAGGGGGGGAGCAATCAGCCCCAGCATTTT,TRBD1,TRBV29-1,.,TRBJ1-5
CASSYSQGEQYF,TGTGCCAGCAGTTACTCCCAGGGAGAGCAGTACTTC,.,TRBV6-6,.,TRBJ2-7
CASSYRWAGVEEQYF,TGTGCCAGCAGTTATCGTTGGGCGGGGGTGGAGGAGCAGTACTTC,TRBD2,TRBV6-5,.,TRBJ2-7
CSVEGGGDEQYF,TGCAGCGTTGAAGGGGGGGGTGACGAGCAGTACTTC,TRBD2,TRBV29-1,few,TRBJ2-7
CASRPKNYGYTF,TGTGCCAGTAGACCTAAGAACTATGGCTACACCTTC,.,TRBV19,few,TRBJ1-2
CSSPFRDTQYF,TGCAGTAGTCCATTTCGGGATACGCAGTATTTT,.,TRBV20-1,.,TRBJ2-3
CASIPPGKGTEAFF,TGTGCCAGCATTCCCCCAGGGAAAGGGACTGAAGCTTTCTTT,.,TRBV28,.,TRBJ1-1
CASSFLGPEADTQYF,TGTGCCAGCAGTTTCTTGGGCCCCGAGGCAGATACGCAGTATTTT,.,TRBV27,few,TRBJ2-3
CASSLVQPNEGEKLFF,TGCGCCAGCAGCTTGGTACAGCCCAACGAGGGGGAAAAACTGTTTTTT,.,TRBV5-1,.,TRBJ1-4
CATRDSANYGYTF,TGTGCCACCCGAGACAGTGCTAACTATGGCTACACCTTC,.,TRBV28,once,TRBJ1-2
CASSSKTYNEQFF,TGTGCCAGCAGTTCCAAGACTTACAATGAGCAGTTCTTC,.,TRBV28,.,TRBJ2-1
CASSPQRALETQYF,TGTGCCAGCTCACCACAACGGGCGCTAGAGACCCAGTACTTC,.,TRBV18,.,TRBJ2-5
CASSFKDSYGYTF,TGTGCCAGCAGCTTTAAGGACAGCTATGGCTACACCTTC,.,TRBV5-4,.,TRBJ1-2
CASSIFSGRGNEQFF,TGTGCCAGCAGCATATTTAGCGGGAGGGGGAATGAGCAGTTCTTC,TRBD2,TRBV7-2,.,TRBJ2-1
CASSLSGLAEQFF,TGTGCCAGCAGCCTTTCGGGGCTGGCTGAGCAGTTCTTC,.,TRBV6-6,once,TRBJ2-1
CASSSLLADEQFF,TGCGCCAGCAGCTCGCTACTAGCCGACGAGCAGTTCTTC,.,TRBV5-1,once,TRBJ2-1
CASSLAGRHSYEQYF,TGCGCCAGCAGCTTGGCCGGGCGCCATTCCTACGAGCAGTACTTC,.,TRBV5-1,.,TRBJ2-7
CASSRPSGRQNEQFF,TGCGCCAGCAGCCGCCCGAGCGGGAGACAGAATGAGCAGTTCTTC,TRBD2,TRBV4-1,.,TRBJ2-1
CASRTVPYGYTF,TGTGCCAGCAGGACAGTGCCTTATGGCTACACCTTC,.,TRBV27,.,TRBJ1-2
CASSQLTGVGRDTEAFF,TGTGCCAGCAGCCAGCTAACAGGGGTGGGAAGGGACACTGAAGCTTTCTTT,TRBD1,TRBV14,.,TRBJ1-1
CSVGTANTGELFF,TGCAGCGTAGGGACAGCTAACACCGGGGAGCTGTTTTTT,TRBD1,TRBV29-1,once,TRBJ2-2
CASSWGGADTQYF,TGTGCCAGCAGCTGGGGCGGGGCAGATACGCAGTATTTT,.,TRBV7-2,many,TRBJ2-3
CAGASGLNTGELFF,TGTGCCGGTGCTAGCGGGCTGAACACCGGGGAGCTGTTTTTT,TRBD2,TRBV7-2,few,TRBJ2-2
CASSYPGQGRYEQYF,TGTGCCAGCAGTTATCCGGGACAGGGGCGGTACGAGCAGTACTTC,TRBD1,TRBV6-6,.,TRBJ2-7
CASSYLTGSNTEAFF,TGCGCCAGCAGCTATTTGACAGGGTCGAACACTGAAGCTTTCTTT,TRBD1,TRBV5-1,.,TRBJ1-1
CAIKMRTGGGYTF,TGTGCCATCAAAATGAGGACAGGGGGCGGCTACACCTTC,TRBD1,TRBV10-3,.,TRBJ1-2
CASSVDEGREQYF,TGTGCCAGCAGCGTAGATGAGGGGAGGGAGCAGTACTTC,.,TRBV9,.,TRBJ2-7
CSVSPGGSTDTQYF,TGCAGCGTCTCCCCGGGGGGTAGCACAGATACGCAGTATTTT,TRBD2,TRBV29-1,.,TRBJ2-3
CASIASTGTAWQKLFF,TGTGCCAGCATTGCTTCGACCGGGACAGCCTGGCAAAAACTGTTTTTT,TRBD1,TRBV28,.,TRBJ1-4
CASSIAGGHTAYTF,TGTGCCAGTAGTATAGCGGGGGGGCATACGGCCTACACCTTC,.,TRBV19,.,TRBJ1-2
CASDPGQNTGELFF,TGTGCCAGTGACCCGGGACAGAACACCGGGGAGCTGTTTTTT,.,TRBV6-5,once,TRBJ2-2
CASSGGDSRFRTEAFF,TGTGCCAGCAGCGGCGGGGATTCAAGGTTTAGGACTGAAGCTTTCTTT,.,TRBV2,.,TRBJ1-1
CASSPRTGYTEAFF,TGTGCCAGCAGTCCTCGGACAGGGTACACTGAAGCTTTCTTT,TRBD1,TRBV28,few,TRBJ1-1
CASSARLAGSGEQYF,TGTGCCAGCAGCGCAAGACTAGCGGGTTCCGGAGAGCAGTACTTC,TRBD2,TRBV7-9,.,TRBJ2-7
CASSLVDTGELFF,TGCGCCAGCAGCTTGGTAGACACCGGGGAGCTGTTTTTT,.,TRBV5-1,.,TRBJ2-2
CASSLGAGGYEQYF,TGTGCCAGCAGCTTAGGAGCGGGAGGGTACGAGCAGTACTTC,TRBD2,TRBV7-2,many,TRBJ2-7
CASSLGLTSGNMNIQYF,TGTGCCAGCAGCTTAGGCCTAACTAGCGGGAACATGAACATTCAGTACTTC,TRBD2,TRBV11-1,.,TRBJ2-4
CASSRTGGYEQYF,TGTGCCAGCAGCCGGACAGGGGGCTACGAGCAGTACTTC,TRBD1,TRBV27,.,TRBJ2-7
CASSASGVYNEQFF,TGTGCCAGCAGCGCTAGCGGGGTTTACAATGAGCAGTTCTTC,TRBD2,TRBV7-3,.,TRBJ2-1
CATSRDAEQYF,TGTGCCACCAGCAGAGATGCCGAGCAGTACTTC,.,TRBV15,.,TRBJ2-7
CASSVAGALYNEQFF,TGTGCCAGCAGCGTAGCTGGGGCCCTCTACAATGAGCAGTTCTTC,.,TRBV9,.,TRBJ2-1
CASSPDSHSNQPQHF,TGTGCCAGCTCACCCGACAGCCATAGCAATCAGCCCCAGCATTTT,.,TRBV18,few,TRBJ1-5
CASSLRRGGNQPQHF,TGTGCCAGCAGTTTAAGGCGGGGGGGGAATCAGCCCCAGCATTTT,.,TRBV27,.,TRBJ1-5
CASSPTGANEKLFF,TGTGCCAGCAGTCCGACAGGGGCAAATGAAAAACTGTTTTTT,TRBD1,TRBV27,.,TRBJ1-4
CASNKISFGTGGNTEAFF,TGTGCCAGCAACAAAATCTCGTTTGGGACAGGGGGCAACACTGAAGCTTTCTTT,TRBD1,TRBV28,.,TRBJ1-1
CAWRLQGARNTEAFF,TGTGCCTGGAGGCTACAGGGGGCCCGGAACACTGAAGCTTTCTTT,TRBD1,TRBV30,few,TRBJ1-1
CASGAGGLYGYTF,TGTGCCAGCGGGGCAGGGGGGCTCTATGGCTACACCTTC,TRBD1,TRBV28,.,TRBJ1-2
CASSQDSHLGAGWNNEQFF,TGCGCCAGCAGCCAAGACTCCCACCTAGGAGCGGGATGGAACAATGAGCAGTTCTTC,TRBD2,TRBV4-3,.,TRBJ2-1
CASSGEQGNTEAFF,TGTGCCAGCAGCGGGGAGCAGGGGAACACTGAAGCTTTCTTT,.,TRBV5-6,.,TRBJ1-1
CASRVARGVNEKLFF,TGTGCCAGCAGGGTGGCACGGGGGGTTAATGAAAAACTGTTTTTT,.,TRBV28,.,TRBJ1-4
CASSGGGGTDTQYF,TGTGCCAGCAGTGGGGGAGGGGGCACAGATACGCAGTATTTT,TRBD2,TRBV2,.,TRBJ2-3
CSVRTAAYEQYF,TGCAGCGTGAGGACTGCCGCCTACGAGCAGTACTTC,.,TRBV29-1,.,TRBJ2-7
CASSTRDRRYEQYF,TGTGCCAGCAGTACCCGGGACAGACGTTACGAGCAGTACTTC,TRBD1,TRBV27,.,TRBJ2-7